These 21 T cell receptor beta chains were all obtained from the same sample, sequenced in a study of blood T cell repertoires in COVID-19. Profiled with immunoSEQ multiplex PCR; TCRdb holds only in-frame clones, not every one. The table includes 200,000 to 300,000 clones, around 86% detected once. The specimen sequenced was peripheral blood. Source of these receptors: a woman aged 60-70 years who had recovered from COVID-19.

The chain couples TRBV9 to TRBJ2-1; TRBD1 agrees at 9 bases. J gave up 7 bases and V 4 bases, and 9 bases lay outside the gene matches. This CDR3 comprises 15 residues. Germline V gene data show CDR1 as SGDLS and CDR2 as YYNGEE. The CDR3 region has the DNA TGTGCCAGCAGCTCCGAGGGGACAGGGAAAAATGAGCAGTTCTTC. This sequence encodes CASSSEGTGKNEQFF.

This clone was seen just once. This chain uses TRBV6-5 with TRBJ2-3; 10 bases are a match to TRBD1. V was pared by 6 bases and J by 4 bases, with 7 bases of the junction left unmatched. The CDR3 consists of 15 residues. From germline, CDR1 is MNHEY and CDR2 SVGAGI. CDR3: CASSSRDRGPDTQYF. The CDR3 DNA reads TGTGCCAGCAGCAGCCGGGACAGGGGCCCAGATACGCAGTATTTT.

The CDR3 loop reads CASSLQGVSDIQYF. The CDR3 bases are TGCGCCAGCAGCCTACAAGGGGTTTCGGACATTCAGTACTTC. The chain recombines TRBV5-1 with TRBJ2-4; TRBD1 is a possible D gene (5 bases). The V gene lost 4 bases and the J gene lost 8 bases, with 16 bases spanning the gap. Germline values: CDR1 SGHRS, CDR2 YFSETQ. This CDR3 comprises 14 residues.

The rearrangement uses TRBV6-2 or TRBV6-3 and TRBJ2-7; TRBD2 matches 10 bases. Trimming took 5 bases from V and 2 from J; bases not matched to a gene: 6. There are 15 residues in the CDR3. CDR1 and CDR2 from the germline V gene are MNHEY and SVGEGT. This CDR3 reads CASSRLAGPTYEQYF. As DNA, the CDR3 is TGTGCCAGCAGTCGACTAGCGGGCCCGACCTACGAGCAGTACTTC.

The V and J genes are TRBV5-1 and TRBJ2-5; D gene unclear. With 4 bases removed from V and 0 bases from J, the gap between germline ends came to 16 bases. CDR3 length: 16 amino acids. From germline, CDR1 is SGHRS and CDR2 YFSETQ. The CDR3 here is CASSLPPIVYQETQYF. As DNA, the CDR3 is TGCGCCAGCAGCCTACCCCCAATTGTGTACCAAGAGACCCAGTACTTC.

DNA for the CDR3: TGTGCCAGCAGCGGCAGGGGGCTGACTACTGAAGCTTTCTTT. Translating it yields CASSGRGLTTEAFF. The chain links TRBV9 to TRBJ1-1, with 8 bases matching TRBD1. The CDR3 length is 14 residues. The germline V gene encodes CDR1 SGDLS and CDR2 YYNGEE. V dropped 3 bases and J dropped 5; count of bases not matched to a gene: 6.

This sequence joins TRBV3-1 (or the pseudogene TRBV3-2) and TRBJ2-7; tentative D call: TRBD2 (6 bases). This CDR3 is built from 14 residues. The V gene's germline CDR1 is LGHDT and CDR2 YNNKEL (reference sequence). V gave up 1 base and J gave up 3 bases, with 10 bases separating them. CDR3 DNA sequence: TGTGCCAGCAGCCAAGGCTCCGGGGGCTACGAGCAGTACTTC. Its translation: CASSQGSGGYEQYF.

The V call is TRBV6-5, the J call TRBJ1-1; D gene uncertain. The V gene lost 2 bases and the J gene lost 1 base, with 8 bases spanning the gap. The CDR3 has 14 residues. CDR1 and CDR2 from the germline V gene are MNHEY and SVGAGI. CDR3 coding DNA: TGTGCCAGCAGTTACAGAGAGCCGAACACTGAAGCTTTCTTT. It translates to CASSYREPNTEAFF.

The chain uses TRBV14 and TRBJ1-4; D is possibly TRBD1 (5 bases). The V gene's germline CDR1 is SGHDN and CDR2 FVKESK. This CDR3 region has 14 residues. The V end lost 6 bases, the J end lost 8 bases, and 16 bases lay between the germline ends. CDR3 in DNA: TGTGCCAGCAGTTTGACAGTTCTGGCCGAAAAACTGTTTTTT. Its translation is CASSLTVLAEKLFF.

The chain employs TRBV7-2 and TRBJ1-4; unclear D gene. Deletions cut 1 base from V and 4 bases from J, with 7 bases between. This CDR3 has 14 residues. The V gene's germline CDR1 is SGHTA and CDR2 FQGNSA. CDR3 DNA sequence: TGTGCCAGCAGCTTAGGCGGGGATAATGAAAAACTGTTTTTT. This encodes CASSLGGDNEKLFF. Full variable domain (remainder filled in from reference TRBV7-2 and TRBJ1-4): GAGVSQSPSNKVTEKGKDVELRCDPISGHTALYWYRQSLGQGLEFLIYFQGNSAPDKSGLPSDRFSAERTGGSVSTLTIQRTQQEDSAVYLCASSLGGDNEKLFFGSGTQLSVL.

V gene TRBV2 combines with J gene TRBJ1-5, with 10 bases that match TRBD1. V shed 8 bases and J 0 bases; nucleotides not matched to a gene: 7. The CDR3 totals 16 residues. From germline, CDR1 is SNHLY and CDR2 FYNNEI. DNA for the CDR3: TGTGCCAGCGGAGACAGGGGGCTGCTTAGCAATCAGCCCCAGCATTTT. Translating gives CASGDRGLLSNQPQHF. Full variable domain (missing parts from reference TRBV2 and TRBJ1-5): EPEVTQTPSHQVTQMGQEVILRCVPISNHLYFYWYRQILGQKVEFLVSFYNNEISEKSEIFDDQFSVERPDGSNFTLKIRSTKLEDSAMYFCASGDRGLLSNQPQHFGDGTRLSIL.

This chain connects TRBV2 to TRBJ2-3; TRBD2 matches at 8 bases. The CDR3 loop spans 14 amino acids. Germline trimming cut 4 bases from V and 1 base from J; bases unmatched to any gene: 1. Looked up from germline, CDR1 is SNHLY and CDR2 is FYNNEI. The CDR3 DNA follows: TGTGCCAGCAGTGCTAGCGGGCGCACAGATACGCAGTATTTT. The encoded protein is CASSASGRTDTQYF.

The J gene is TRBJ2-1, the V gene TRBV6-6; D remains ambiguous. Germline values: CDR1 MNHNY, CDR2 SVGAGI (reference sequence). V dropped 8 bases and J dropped 12 bases, with 5 bases sitting between them. The CDR3 has 8 amino acids. CDR3 sequence reads: CASGAQFF. The CDR3 nucleotides are TGTGCCAGCGGAGCGCAGTTCTTC.

The V call is TRBV19, the J call TRBJ2-1; 9 bases agree with TRBD2. The CDR3 is made up of 15 amino acids. Germline lookup yields CDR1 LNHDA and CDR2 SQIVND (reference sequence). J lost 8 bases, V lost 4 bases, and 9 bases had no gene match. CDR3 sequence reads: CASSTPAGGKYEQFF. The CDR3 DNA reads as TGTGCCAGTAGTACCCCTGCGGGGGGGAAGTATGAGCAGTTCTTC.

The chain couples TRBV3-1 (or the pseudogene TRBV3-2) to TRBJ2-7, with a weak D call TRBD1 (5 bases). V was pared by 0 bases and J by 3 bases, with 12 bases between. The CDR3 extends over 15 amino acids. CDR1 is LGHDT and CDR2 is YNNKEL in the germline V gene (reference sequence). CDR3 nucleotides: TGTGCCAGCAGCCAAGAATCCAGGGTGGGCTACGAGCAGTACTTC. Its translation is CASSQESRVGYEQYF.

This chain links TRBV2 with TRBJ1-5; no clear D gene. Trimming took 6 bases from V and 8 from J, leaving 8 bases between them. CDR3 length equals 11 residues. Germline loops: CDR1 SNHLY, CDR2 FYNNEI. This chain's CDR3 is CASSVGEPQHF. The CDR3 region has the DNA TGTGCCAGCAGCGTCGGGGAGCCCCAGCATTTT. Looking up the rest from reference TRBV2 and TRBJ1-5 gives the full variable domain: EPEVTQTPSHQVTQMGQEVILRCVPISNHLYFYWYRQILGQKVEFLVSFYNNEISEKSEIFDDQFSVERPDGSNFTLKIRSTKLEDSAMYFCASSVGEPQHFGDGTRLSIL.

This clone was found once. V and J are TRBV18 and TRBJ2-7, with D tentatively TRBD2 (5 bases). CDR3 length: 15 residues. Germline V gene lookup returns CDR1 KGHSH and CDR2 LQKENI. V lost 1 base and J 3 bases, leaving 13 bases between the germline ends. CDR3 DNA: TGTGCCAGCTCACCACTCAGCGGCGCGGTCTACGAGCAGTACTTC. Its protein is CASSPLSGAVYEQYF. Drawing the rest from reference TRBV18 and TRBJ2-7, the complete variable domain is NAGVMQNPRHLVRRRGQEARLRCSPMKGHSHVYWYRQLPEEGLKFMVYLQKENIIDESGMPKERFSAEFPKEGPSILRIQQVVRGDSAAYFCASSPLSGAVYEQYFGPGTRLTVT.

The chain recombines TRBV7-8 with TRBJ2-1; 7 nucleotides line up with TRBD1. Germline-derived CDR1 and CDR2 are SGHVS and FQNEAQ. This CDR3 has 14 residues. J lost 9 bases, V lost 0 bases, and 5 bases had no gene match. The CDR3 bases are TGTGCCAGCAGCTTAGCAAGGGGGCTGGTTGAGCAGTTCTTC. Amino acids: CASSLARGLVEQFF.

The CDR3 coding sequence is TGTGCCAGCAAAAGCGGGGCGAACACCGGGGAGCTGTTTTTT. Protein sequence: CASKSGANTGELFF. V and J are TRBV7-9 and TRBJ2-2; 7 nucleotides match TRBD2. CDR1 SEHNR and CDR2 FQNEAQ come from the germline V gene (reference sequence). The CDR3 is 14 amino acids. After removal of 7 bases from V and 0 bases from J, the junction contained 2 bases not matched to a gene. Filled out from reference TRBV7-9 and TRBJ2-2, the complete variable domain reads DTGVSQNPRHKITKRGQNVTFRCDPISEHNRLYWYRQTLGQGPEFLTYFQNEAQLEKSRLLSDRFSAERPKGSFSTLEIQRTEQGDSAMYLCASKSGANTGELFFGEGSRLTVL.

V usage is TRBV7-3 and J usage is TRBJ1-2; 7 nucleotides align to TRBD1. The germline CDR1 and CDR2 sequences are SGHTA and FQGTGA. This CDR3 comprises 15 residues. After removal of 1 base from V and 7 bases from J, the junction contained 9 bases not matched to a gene. CDR3 sequence: CASSLNPTGLGGYTF. For the CDR3, the DNA is TGTGCCAGCAGCTTAAACCCGACAGGGTTGGGTGGCTACACCTTC. Complete variable domain (other parts from reference TRBV7-3 and TRBJ1-2): GAGVSQTPSNKVTEKGKYVELRCDPISGHTALYWYRQSLGQGPEFLIYFQGTGAADDSGLPNDRFFAVRPEGSVSTLKIQRTERGDSAVYLCASSLNPTGLGGYTFGSGTRLTVV.

The chain combines TRBV28 with TRBJ1-5, with no clear D. This CDR3 region has 15 residues. The ends were cut back, 5 bases at V and 1 base at J, with 12 bases in the middle. The germline gives CDR1 MDHEN, CDR2 SYDVKM. In DNA, the CDR3 is TGTGCCAGCAGTCCCCCCCCGGGGAGCAATCAGCCCCAGCATTTT. It yields the protein CASSPPPGSNQPQHF.